Included here is one T cell receptor beta chain sequence, with context. Its antigen is currently unknown. This same CDR3 is encoded by further DNA sequences in the sample. These data are taken from a study of cytomegalovirus exposure and HLA in healthy donors. The PCR used 60 Vbeta and 13 Jbeta primers. TCRdb keeps only in-frame clones here, not all; method: immunoSEQ multiplex PCR. The data show some 80,000 clones, over 9.5% seen once. Germline V gives CDR1 KGHSH, CDR2 LQKENI. V was clipped by 6 bases and J by 2 bases, with 12 bases between them. CDR3 length: 14 residues. Study-level findings and limits: Many donors carried some public TCRs, although rarity characterized most TCR sequences.

The TCR sequence derives from a man in his sixties in good health and CMV-seropositive. The V gene is TRBV18, the J gene TRBJ2-3; D is undetermined. Sequencing used PBMCs. CDR3: CASSPGLATDTQYF. The CDR3 DNA reads as TGTGCCAGCTCCCCCGGTCTCGCCACAGATACGCAGTATTTT.